This T cell receptor (beta chain) was identified in a study of blood T cell repertoires in COVID-19. Study at large: T cells, B-cell-depleted T cells, or PBMCs provided the cDNA or gDNA that served as material.

This clone was recorded only once. CDR1 is SGHNT and CDR2 is YENEEA in the germline V gene. This CDR3 is built from 15 residues. V shed 5 bases, J shed 7 bases, and the junction held 10 bases outside the gene matches. Sequencing was performed with immunoSEQ multiplex PCR; in TCRdb, only in-frame clones are kept and a portion is missing. The data hold 90,000 to 130,000 clones, with 88% observed a single time. Sequencing was done on a sample of peripheral blood. The rearrangement joins TRBV11-3 to TRBJ2-1; TRBD1 matches 8 bases. The sequence came from a woman aged 45-60 years with acute or convalescent COVID-19. As DNA, the CDR3 is TGTGCCAGCAGCCAAACCCGGGGGACAGGTAATGAGCAGTTCTTC. Translating gives CASSQTRGTGNEQFF.